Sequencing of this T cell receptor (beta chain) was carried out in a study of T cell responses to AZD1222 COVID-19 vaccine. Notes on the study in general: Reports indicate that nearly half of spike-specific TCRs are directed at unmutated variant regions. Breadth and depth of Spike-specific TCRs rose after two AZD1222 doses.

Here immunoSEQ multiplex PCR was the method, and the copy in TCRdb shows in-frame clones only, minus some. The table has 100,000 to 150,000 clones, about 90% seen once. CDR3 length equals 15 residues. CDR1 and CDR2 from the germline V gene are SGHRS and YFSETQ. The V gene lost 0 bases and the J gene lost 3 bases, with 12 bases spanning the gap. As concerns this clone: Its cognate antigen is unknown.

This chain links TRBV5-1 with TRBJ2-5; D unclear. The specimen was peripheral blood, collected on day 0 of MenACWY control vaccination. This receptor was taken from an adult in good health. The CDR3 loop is CASSLVSREKETQYF. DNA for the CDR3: TGCGCCAGCAGCTTGGTTAGTAGAGAAAAAGAGACCCAGTACTTC. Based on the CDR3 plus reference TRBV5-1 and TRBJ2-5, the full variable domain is KAGVTQTPRYLIKTRGQQVTLSCSPISGHRSVSWYQQTPGQGLQFLFEYFSETQRNKGNFPGRFSGRQFSNSRSEMNVSTLELGDSALYLCASSLVSREKETQYFGPGTRLLVL.